These 6 T cell receptor beta chains came from one sample sequenced in a study of T cell responses to AZD1222 COVID-19 vaccine (dated by TCRdb to the early 2020s). The sample's time point label, in plain terms: about 28 days (+/-7) after the second vaccine dose. The sample's treatment or condition label, decoded: meningococcal conjugate vaccine given as trial control. Libraries were built with the immunoSEQ multiplex PCR assay. The table was pulled from immuneACCESS by TCRdb, which kept in-frame rearrangements only. Such tables lose some clones; where checked, under half of the loss comes from unresolved V genes, and the rest has no known cause. The sample has over 100,000 clones on record, around nine tenths of them singletons. Clones ranked in the top ten supply about 3.1% of the sample. Here the sequenced sample was peripheral blood, taken 28 days after the second dose of the MenACWY control vaccine. The origin of the receptors is an adult who received the MenACWY meningococcal vaccine as a control.

The chain's CDR3 is CASSSQLAGTYNEQFF. The CDR3 nucleotides are TGTGCCAGCAGCTCACAACTAGCGGGGACCTACAATGAGCAGTTCTTC. V is TRBV11-2 and J is TRBJ2-1, with TRBD2 identical over 10 bases. This CDR3 is built from 16 residues. Trimming took 4 bases from V and 2 from J; bases not matched to a gene: 5. Germline CDR1 and CDR2: SGHAT and FQNNGV.

This chain joins TRBV10-1 and TRBJ1-1; maybe TRBD1 (5 bases). The CDR3 loop spans 13 amino acids. V was cut by 3 bases and J by 2 bases, with 7 bases left in between. CDR1 is WNHNN and CDR2 is SYGVQD in the germline V gene (reference sequence). CDR3 nucleotide sequence: TGCGCCAGCAGTGAACAGGCCAACACTGAAGCTTTCTTT. It encodes CASSEQANTEAFF.

In this sample, this clone turned up once. This rearrangement joins TRBV5-4 to TRBJ2-1, with TRBD2 identical over 12 bases. After removal of 4 bases from V and 1 base from J, the junction contained 3 bases not matched to a gene. CDR1 and CDR2 (germline): SGHNT, YYREEE (reference sequence). The CDR3 spans 16 residues. DNA for the CDR3: TGTGCCAGCAGCCTAGCGGGGGGGCGGTCCTACAATGAGCAGTTCTTC. It specifies CASSLAGGRSYNEQFF.

The gene calls are TRBV24-1 and TRBJ2-1; the match to TRBD2 covers 13 bases. This CDR3 contains 18 residues. Germline V CDR1 and CDR2: KGHDR, SFDVKD. Losses at the gene ends were 5 bases for V and 7 bases for J; bases not matched to a gene: 13. The CDR3 sequence: CATSAQRQLAGGLNEQFF. In nucleotides, the CDR3 is TGTGCCACCAGTGCCCAGAGACAACTAGCGGGGGGGCTGAATGAGCAGTTCTTC.

In nucleotides, the CDR3 is TGTGCCAGCAGCCCCCGGGTTCCAGGAAACACCATATATTTT. Residues: CASSPRVPGNTIYF. The chain combines TRBV5-5 with TRBJ1-3; D call uncertain. The CDR3 loop spans 14 amino acids. With 4 bases removed from V and 4 bases from J, the gap between germline ends came to 12 bases. CDR1 and CDR2 (germline): SGHKS, YYEKEE (reference sequence).

The genes are TRBV10-1 and TRBJ2-1; D gene uncertain. The germline V gene has CDR1 WNHNN and CDR2 SYGVQD (reference sequence). V was trimmed by 2 bases and J by 0 bases, leaving 17 bases between them. This CDR3 region has 18 residues. The CDR3 protein is CASSEPTRRSSSYNEQFF. The CDR3 region has the DNA TGCGCCAGCAGTGAGCCTACTCGTAGGTCGAGCTCCTACAATGAGCAGTTCTTC.